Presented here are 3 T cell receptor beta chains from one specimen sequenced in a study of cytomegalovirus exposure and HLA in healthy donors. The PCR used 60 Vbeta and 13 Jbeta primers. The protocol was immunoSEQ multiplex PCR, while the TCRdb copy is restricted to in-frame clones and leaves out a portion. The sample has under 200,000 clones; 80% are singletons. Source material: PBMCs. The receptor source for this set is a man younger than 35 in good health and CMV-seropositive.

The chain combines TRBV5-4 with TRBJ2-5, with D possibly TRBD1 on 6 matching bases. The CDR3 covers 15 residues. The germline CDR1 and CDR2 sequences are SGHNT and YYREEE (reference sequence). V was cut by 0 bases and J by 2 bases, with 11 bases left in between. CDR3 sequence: CASSLEGTPQETQYF. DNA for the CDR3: TGTGCCAGCAGCTTGGAGGGGACACCACAAGAGACCCAGTACTTC. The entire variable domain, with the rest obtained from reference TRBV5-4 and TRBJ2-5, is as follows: ETGVTQSPTHLIKTRGQQVTLRCSSQSGHNTVSWYQQALGQGPQFIFQYYREEENGRGNFPPRFSGLQFPNYSSELNVNALELDDSALYLCASSLEGTPQETQYFGPGTRLLVL.

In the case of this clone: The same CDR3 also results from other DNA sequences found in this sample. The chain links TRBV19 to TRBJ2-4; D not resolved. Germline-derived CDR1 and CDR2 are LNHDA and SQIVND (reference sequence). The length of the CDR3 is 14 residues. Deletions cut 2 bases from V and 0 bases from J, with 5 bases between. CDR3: CASSISVAKNIQYF. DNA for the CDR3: TGTGCCAGTAGTATATCAGTAGCCAAAAACATTCAGTACTTC.

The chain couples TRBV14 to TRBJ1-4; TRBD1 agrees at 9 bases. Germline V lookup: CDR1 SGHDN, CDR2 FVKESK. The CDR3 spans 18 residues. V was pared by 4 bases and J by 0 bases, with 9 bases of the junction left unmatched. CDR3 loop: CASSRGTGWRATNEKLFF. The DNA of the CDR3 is TGTGCCAGCAGCCGGGGGACAGGGTGGAGGGCAACTAATGAAAAACTGTTTTTT.